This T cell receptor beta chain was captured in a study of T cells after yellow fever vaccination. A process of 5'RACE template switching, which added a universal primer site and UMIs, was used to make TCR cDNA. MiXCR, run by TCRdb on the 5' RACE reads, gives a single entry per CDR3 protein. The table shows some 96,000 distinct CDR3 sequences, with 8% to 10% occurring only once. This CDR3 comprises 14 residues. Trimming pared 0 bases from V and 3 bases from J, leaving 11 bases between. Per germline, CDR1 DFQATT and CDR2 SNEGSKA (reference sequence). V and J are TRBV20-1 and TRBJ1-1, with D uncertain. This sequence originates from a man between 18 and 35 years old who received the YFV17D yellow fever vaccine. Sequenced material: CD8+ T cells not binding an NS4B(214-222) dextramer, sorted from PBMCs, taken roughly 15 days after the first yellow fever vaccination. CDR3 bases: TGCAGTGCTAGAGATATAACGTTCGACACTGAAGCTTTCTTT. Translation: CSARDITFDTEAFF.